The 30 T cell receptor beta chains below were found in one sample sequenced in a study of control samples from healthy donors and cancer patients. Profiling relied on immunoSEQ multiplex PCR, and the TCRdb table lists in-frame clones only, not all of them. Of roughly 220,000 clones detected, 85% to 95% appear once; the ten largest clones hold more than 1.3%. Material for sequencing was blood. The receptors originated from a man aged 50 or older in good health.

V gene TRBV5-1 combines with J gene TRBJ2-2; TRBD1 agrees at 7 bases. The CDR3 runs to 16 residues. J lost 1 base, V lost 1 base, and 4 bases had no gene match. Germline CDR1 and CDR2: SGHRS and YFSETQ. DNA of the CDR3: TGCGCCAGCAGCTTGTTGTGGACAGGGAACACCGGGGAGCTGTTTTTT. This codes for CASSLLWTGNTGELFF.

This chain connects TRBV5-1 to TRBJ1-6; the D is unclear. V lost 0 bases and J lost 7, with 5 bases in between. Germline V gene data show CDR1 as SGHRS and CDR2 as YFSETQ. The CDR3 consists of 13 residues. CDR3 residues: CASSLGENSPLHF. CDR3 DNA: TGCGCCAGCAGCTTGGGGGAGAATTCACCCCTCCACTTT.

V and J are TRBV11-1 and TRBJ2-5, with 12 bases aligning to TRBD2. The germline gives CDR1 SGHAT, CDR2 FQDESV (reference sequence). The CDR3 contains 14 residues. The V and J ends lost 5 bases and 4 bases, in that order; junction bases with no gene match: 2. The CDR3 here is CASSLTSGGETQYF. Here the CDR3 DNA reads TGTGCCAGCAGCCTGACTAGCGGGGGAGAGACCCAGTACTTC.

The rearrangement joins TRBV30 to TRBJ1-1, with D unclear. Trimming removed 2 bases at V and 0 bases at J, with 10 bases between. Germline V gene lookup returns CDR1 GTSNPN and CDR2 SVGIG (reference sequence). This CDR3 has 14 amino acids. CDR3 residues: CAWSPGPLNTEAFF. In nucleotides, the CDR3 is TGTGCCTGGAGTCCAGGACCTCTGAACACTGAAGCTTTCTTT.

The CDR3 loop reads CASSFLSGGNNEQFF. The DNA for the CDR3 is TGTGCCAGCAGTTTTCTTAGCGGGGGAAACAATGAGCAGTTCTTC. The chain joins TRBV28 to TRBJ2-1, with 9 bases lining up with TRBD2. The germline V gene encodes CDR1 MDHEN and CDR2 SYDVKM. CDR3 size: 15 residues. V trimming: 3 bases; J trimming: 5 bases; junction bases outside the gene matches: 5.

The chain is built from TRBV28 and TRBJ1-2; D is undetermined. Germline V gene lookup returns CDR1 MDHEN and CDR2 SYDVKM. This CDR3 is built from 15 residues. Trimming took 6 bases from V and 0 from J, leaving 14 bases between them. The CDR3 here is CASSSPEGANYGYTF. CDR3 sequence (DNA): TGTGCCAGCAGCTCGCCGGAGGGAGCTAACTATGGCTACACCTTC.

This clone was seen only once. The chain links TRBV6-4 to TRBJ2-2; D might be TRBD2 (7 bases). Germline V gene sequence: CDR1 MRHNA, CDR2 SNTAGT. V shed 0 bases and J shed 6 bases, with 32 bases lying between them. The CDR3 runs to 22 residues. The CDR3 DNA reads as TGTGCCAGCAGTGACTCGAACGCGGGGGCGAGTGTGAAAGGGTTTCGACCCGGGGAGCTGTTTTTT. It codes for CASSDSNAGASVKGFRPGELFF.

The V and J genes are TRBV9 and TRBJ2-1; TRBD1 matches 7 bases. Germline-derived CDR1 and CDR2 are SGDLS and YYNGEE. The junction had 10 bases not matched to a gene; V was cut back by 0 bases and J by 1 base. The CDR3 runs 18 residues. The CDR3 DNA reads as TGTGCCAGCAGCGTAGGGTCCACAGGGGTGGGGTCCTACAATGAGCAGTTCTTC. Translated: CASSVGSTGVGSYNEQFF. Supplemented by reference TRBV9 and TRBJ2-1, the full variable domain reads DSGVTQTPKHLITATGQRVTLRCSPRSGDLSVYWYQQSLDQGLQFLIQYYNGEERAKGNILERFSAQQFPDLHSELNLSSLELGDSALYFCASSVGSTGVGSYNEQFFGPGTRLTVL.

V usage is TRBV6-6 and J usage is TRBJ2-5; D gene ambiguous. The V gene's germline CDR1 is MNHNY and CDR2 SVGAGI (reference sequence). V was clipped by 4 bases and J by 5 bases, with 11 bases between them. This CDR3 region has 13 residues. The CDR3 spells CASSFGSAETQYF. CDR3 DNA sequence: TGTGCCAGCAGTTTTGGCAGTGCGGAGACCCAGTACTTC.

The chain is built from TRBV6-5 and TRBJ2-7, with 11 bases lining up with TRBD1. The CDR3 sequence is 13 residues long. From germline, CDR1 is MNHEY and CDR2 SVGAGI. Unmatched junction bases numbered 2, after V lost 5 bases and J lost 5 bases. CDR3 protein: CASSRTGGNEQYV. The CDR3, as DNA: TGTGCCAGCAGTCGGACAGGGGGCAACGAGCAGTACGTC.

This chain uses TRBV15 with TRBJ1-2, with 8 bases that match TRBD1. This CDR3 region has 15 residues. Unmatched junction bases numbered 8, after V lost 0 bases and J lost 8 bases. Germline V gene lookup returns CDR1 LNHNV and CDR2 YYDKDF (reference sequence). CDR3 in DNA: TGTGCCACCAGCAGAGATCTAATCAGGGGGCAAGGCTACACCTTC. Amino acids: CATSRDLIRGQGYTF.

The chain is built from TRBV29-1 and TRBJ1-2; 8 bases line up with TRBD1. The CDR3 is made up of 13 amino acids. J gave up 6 bases and V 6 bases, and 9 bases lay outside the gene matches. CDR1 is SQVTM, CDR2 ANQGSEA, per germline. In DNA form, the CDR3 reads TGCAGCGTCCCCGGGACAGGACTAAATGGCTACACCTTC. It yields the protein CSVPGTGLNGYTF.

The V gene is TRBV18, the J gene TRBJ2-5; possibly TRBD2 for D (6 bases). This CDR3 has 11 residues. The ends were cut back, 11 bases at V and 5 bases at J, with 12 bases in the middle. Germline V lookup: CDR1 KGHSH, CDR2 LQKENI. CDR3 bases: TGTGCCTCAACGACTAGGGAGACCCAGTACTTC. Protein sequence: CASTTRETQYF.

This clone was counted a single time. V gene TRBV7-6 combines with J gene TRBJ2-2; 7 nucleotides align to TRBD1. Germline CDR1 reads SGHVS; CDR2 reads FNYEAQ. V trimming: 5 bases; J trimming: 3 bases; junction bases outside the gene matches: 12. This CDR3 is built from 17 residues. In nucleotides, the CDR3 is TGTGCCAGCAGCAACCTGAGGGGGCAGGGTGACACCGGGGAGCTGTTTTTT. Amino acid sequence: CASSNLRGQGDTGELFF.

The V and J genes are TRBV7-9 and TRBJ1-6; perhaps TRBD1 as D (5 bases). CDR3 length: 13 amino acids. With 10 bases removed from V and 11 bases from J, the gap between germline ends came to 18 bases. The germline V gene has CDR1 SEHNR and CDR2 FQNEAQ (reference sequence). CDR3 sequence (DNA): TGTGCCATCTCCCCCGGGGGGGAGGCACCCCTCCACTTT. Translating it yields CAISPGGEAPLHF.

The V call is TRBV5-1, the J call TRBJ2-3; D gene unclear. The CDR3 is made up of 12 amino acids. The germline CDR1 and CDR2 sequences are SGHRS and YFSETQ. Trimming took 3 bases from V and 7 from J, leaving 9 bases between them. The CDR3 DNA follows: TGCGCCAGCAGCTCCCAAGGCCATACGCAGTATTTT. This encodes CASSSQGHTQYF.

The CDR3 coding sequence is TGTGCCAGCAGTGGGAGACAGGGCAATCAGCCCCAGCATTTT. Its translation is CASSGRQGNQPQHF. The genes are TRBV27 and TRBJ1-5, with a possible D match to TRBD1 (6 bases). Germline CDR1 and CDR2: MNHEY and SMNVEV (reference sequence). The CDR3 consists of 14 residues. Deletions cut 5 bases from V and 2 bases from J, with 10 bases between.

The chain combines TRBV5-1 with TRBJ1-1; D is ambiguous. Trimming stripped 4 bases from V and 6 bases from J, with 16 bases between. Germline CDR1 and CDR2: SGHRS and YFSETQ. This CDR3 contains 14 residues. In DNA form, the CDR3 reads TGCGCCAGCAGCACGACTTATCTGGGATCTGAAGCTTTCTTT. This gives the protein CASSTTYLGSEAFF.

Comment on this clone: One end of the junction fails to match germline, which may point to a read error. The rearrangement joins TRBV6-2 or TRBV6-3 to TRBJ2-7, with D maybe TRBD2 (5 bases). Per germline, CDR1 MNHEY and CDR2 SVGEGT. The CDR3 loop spans 14 amino acids. The CDR3 bases are TGTGCCAGCAGTTACTCGCCCAGGACGGAGAAGCGGCACTTC. Encoded protein: CASSYSPRTEKRHF.

The J gene is TRBJ2-5, the V gene TRBV7-8; D gene ambiguous. The CDR3 consists of 13 residues. Germline CDR1 SGHVS, CDR2 FQNEAQ. V lost 5 bases and J lost 7, with 14 bases in between. The CDR3 bases are TGTGCCAGCAGCCGTGAACAAGGTCGGACCCAGTACTTC. Translation: CASSREQGRTQYF.

The chain links TRBV6-5 to TRBJ1-3; no clear D. V gave up 6 bases and J gave up 0 bases, with 12 bases separating them. The CDR3 consists of 15 residues. CDR1 is MNHEY and CDR2 is SVGAGI in the germline V gene. CDR3 coding DNA: TGTGCCAGCAGGATGACCGGGGACTCTGGAAACACCATATATTTT. This encodes CASRMTGDSGNTIYF.

The chain combines TRBV6-2 or TRBV6-3 with TRBJ2-4; the D gene is possibly TRBD1 (6 bases). The V end lost 6 bases, the J end lost 0 bases, and 27 bases lay between the germline ends. The V gene's germline CDR1 is MNHEY and CDR2 SVGEGT. The CDR3 has 20 amino acids. CDR3 bases: TGTGCCAGCAGCCCCGCAGGGGTAGGATTGGGATTGGGAGCCAAAAACATTCAGTACTTC. Protein sequence: CASSPAGVGLGLGAKNIQYF.

The V call is TRBV14, the J call TRBJ2-3, with D uncertain. Trimming pared 4 bases from V and 0 bases from J, leaving 5 bases between. Germline V gene sequence: CDR1 SGHDN, CDR2 FVKESK. This CDR3 comprises 13 residues. CDR3 region: CASSPFSTDTQYF. CDR3 DNA: TGTGCCAGCAGCCCTTTTAGCACAGATACGCAGTATTTT. The whole variable domain, remainder taken from reference TRBV14 and TRBJ2-3, is EAGVTQFPSHSVIEKGQTVTLRCDPISGHDNLYWYRRVMGKEIKFLLHFVKESKQDESGMPNNRFLAERTGGTYSTLKVQPAELEDSGVYFCASSPFSTDTQYFGPGTRLTVL.

In this sample, this clone turned up once. The genes are TRBV27 and TRBJ1-5; D unclear. The CDR3 has 14 residues. Germline CDR1 and CDR2: MNHEY and SMNVEV (reference sequence). V lost 5 bases, J lost 7 bases, and 15 bases lay in between. DNA of the CDR3: TGTGCCAGCAGTCCCCGGGCTGGGAAACAGCCCCAGCATTTT. Residues: CASSPRAGKQPQHF.

This clone appeared a single time. The gene calls are TRBV6-5 and TRBJ1-4; possibly TRBD1 for D (6 bases). The CDR3 runs 16 residues. With 0 bases removed from V and 8 bases from J, the gap between germline ends came to 16 bases. Germline assignment: CDR1 MNHEY and CDR2 SVGAGI. In DNA, the CDR3 is TGTGCCAGCAGTTACTCATACACAGGGTTACGGGAAAAACTGTTTTTT. Its protein is CASSYSYTGLREKLFF.

The chain links TRBV5-1 to TRBJ1-5; 10 bases map to TRBD1. CDR1 SGHRS and CDR2 YFSETQ come from the germline V gene. The J segment lost 3 bases and the V segment lost 2 bases, leaving 2 bases of the junction unmatched. The CDR3 contains 15 residues. The CDR3 DNA follows: TGCGCCAGCAGCTTAGGGACAGGGGCCAATCAGCCCCAGCATTTT. Translation: CASSLGTGANQPQHF.

The CDR3 spells CASGVGGTDTQYF. The CDR3 DNA follows: TGTGCCAGTGGGGTCGGGGGCACAGATACGCAGTATTTT. This chain connects TRBV6-4 to TRBJ2-3; possibly TRBD2 for D (5 bases). The CDR3 loop spans 13 amino acids. CDR1 is MRHNA and CDR2 is SNTAGT in the germline V gene. Trimming took off 9 bases at V and 1 base at J, with 11 bases between the two ends.

This rearrangement joins TRBV6-2 or TRBV6-3 to TRBJ2-2, with 7 positions matching TRBD1. The CDR3 spans 16 residues. Losses at the gene ends were 6 bases for V and 7 bases for J; bases not matched to a gene: 14. Germline V CDR1 and CDR2: MNHEY, SVGEGT. The CDR3 nucleotides read TGTGCCAGCAGACCTTTGGACAGGTTAGGGATCGGGGAGCTGTTTTTT. Translated: CASRPLDRLGIGELFF.

The sample holds one count of this clone. V and J are TRBV29-1 and TRBJ2-3; 8 bases line up with TRBD2. CDR1 and CDR2 (germline): SQVTM, ANQGSEA. This CDR3 is built from 14 residues. The trim removed 6 bases at V and 2 bases at J, leaving 7 bases unmatched. The CDR3 DNA is TGCAGCGTCGCGGACGGGGGGGCCACAGATACGCAGTATTTT. The encoded protein is CSVADGGATDTQYF.

V usage is TRBV19 and J usage is TRBJ1-6; 11 bases fit TRBD1. V lost 6 bases and J lost 8; bases outside the gene matches: 3. Germline V gives CDR1 LNHDA, CDR2 SQIVND (reference sequence). The CDR3 contains 14 residues. CDR3 in amino acids: CASRLDRGHSPLHF. The CDR3 DNA reads as TGTGCCAGTAGGCTGGACAGGGGGCATTCACCCCTCCACTTT.